These T cell receptor beta chains were read from a single sample in a study of CD8+CD57+ T cells in acquired aplastic anemia. A single record per CDR3 protein comes from TCRdb applying MiXCR to the reads. The sample includes about 180,000 distinct CDR3 sequences, approximately 48% seen only once; the top ten take 1.8%. Sequences were obtained from sorted CD4+, CD8+, or CD8+CD57+ T cells (not recorded which) from PBMCs. All receptors come from a human donor with aplastic anemia. The CDR3 runs from the conserved cysteine through the conserved F or W. Fields, in order: J gene, V gene, CDR3 protein.

J: TRBJ1-6
V: TRBV29-1
CDR3: CSVEDYPNSPLHF

J: TRBJ1-4
V: TRBV12-3/TRBV12-4
CDR3: CASSFPGPEKLFF

J: TRBJ1-4
V: TRBV25-1
CDR3: CASRGQGARVEKLFF

J: TRBJ2-7
V: TRBV2
CDR3: CASSERREAYEQYF

J: TRBJ1-1
V: TRBV19
CDR3: CASRRQGQNTEAFF

J: TRBJ2-1
V: TRBV29-1
CDR3: CSVEDLPAHNEQFF

J: TRBJ1-1
V: TRBV20-1
CDR3: CSARDANTEAFF

J: TRBJ2-5
V: TRBV6-1
CDR3: CASSRDHGETQYF

J: TRBJ1-4
V: TRBV7-9
CDR3: CASSLRGTDNEKLFF

J: TRBJ1-4
V: TRBV15
CDR3: CATSVAGTVNEKLFF

J: TRBJ2-7
V: TRBV6-2/TRBV6-3
CDR3: CASSYPSYEQYF

J: TRBJ2-7
V: TRBV7-8
CDR3: CASSFLRVPEQYF

J: TRBJ2-7
V: TRBV7-8
CDR3: CASSLGSRTGRGEQYF